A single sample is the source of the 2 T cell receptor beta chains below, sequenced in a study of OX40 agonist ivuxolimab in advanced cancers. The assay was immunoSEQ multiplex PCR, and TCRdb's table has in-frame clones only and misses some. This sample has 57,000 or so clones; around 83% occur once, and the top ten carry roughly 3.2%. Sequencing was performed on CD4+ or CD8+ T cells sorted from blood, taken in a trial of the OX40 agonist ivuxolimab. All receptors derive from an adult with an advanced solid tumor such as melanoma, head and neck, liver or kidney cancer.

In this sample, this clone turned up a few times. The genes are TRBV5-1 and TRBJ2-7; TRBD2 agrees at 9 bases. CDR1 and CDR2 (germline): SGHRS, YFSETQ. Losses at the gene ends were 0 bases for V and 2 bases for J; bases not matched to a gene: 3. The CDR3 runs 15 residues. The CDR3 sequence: CASSLALAGTYEQYF. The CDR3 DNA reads TGCGCCAGCAGCTTGGCGCTAGCGGGGACCTACGAGCAGTACTTC.

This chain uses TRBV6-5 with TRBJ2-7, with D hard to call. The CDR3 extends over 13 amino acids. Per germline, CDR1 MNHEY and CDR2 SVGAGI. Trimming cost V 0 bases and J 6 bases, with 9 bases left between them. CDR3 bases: TGTGCCAGCAGTTACTCGGCAGGACGCGAGCAGTACTTC. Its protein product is CASSYSAGREQYF.